Listed below are T cell receptor beta chains from one sample, sequenced in a study of glioma-infiltrating T cells. TCRdb passed the multiplex PCR reads through MiXCR, listing each CDR3 protein once. The table records about 200,000 distinct CDR3 sequences, approximately 30% of them present only once. Sequencing input: glioma tissue, nonneoplastic brain tissue, or PBMCs (not recorded which). The receptors stem from a human donor with low-grade glioma or glioblastoma, undergoing nonglioma brain surgery, or in good health (not recorded which). Each CDR3 is given with its conserved first and last residue. Fields, in order: D gene, J gene, clone size, V gene, CDR3 protein, CDR3 DNA. The D gene is left open where the match is weak. Clone size is not always given. Where it is, it says once, few, many or a class for expanded clones.

TRBD1 | TRBJ2-7 | . | TRBV3-1 | CASSWYRGPTYEQYF | TGTGCCAGCAGCTGGTACAGGGGGCCCACCTACGAGCAGTACTTC
. | TRBJ1-2 | many | TRBV4-3 | CASSQDGDRSNYGYTF | TGCGCCAGCAGCCAAGATGGCGACAGGTCTAACTATGGCTACACCTTC
. | TRBJ1-1 | many | TRBV7-3 | CASSPAGGNTEAFF | TGTGCCAGCAGCCCGGCCGGCGGGAACACTGAAGCTTTCTTT
. | TRBJ1-5 | . | TRBV12-3/TRBV12-4 | CASRPSRGLNSDQPQHF | TGTGCCAGCAGGCCATCGAGGGGCCTAAATAGCGATCAGCCCCAGCATTTT
. | TRBJ2-5 | . | TRBV6-2/TRBV6-3 | CASSTNGRQETQYF | TGTGCCAGCTCCACCAACGGCAGGCAAGAGACCCAGTACTTC
. | TRBJ2-5 | . | TRBV11-2 | CASSLDGGETQYF | TGTGCCAGCAGCCTGGACGGGGGAGAGACCCAGTACTTC
. | TRBJ2-5 | few | TRBV7-6 | CASSVDWVQETQYF | TGTGCCAGCAGCGTGGACTGGGTCCAAGAGACCCAGTACTTC
TRBD1 | TRBJ2-7 | many | TRBV6-2/TRBV6-3 | CASRPTGTGGRGQYF | TGTGCCAGCAGACCAACCGGGACAGGGGGCCGGGGGCAGTACTTC
. | TRBJ2-6 | . | TRBV6-1 | CPSSPTRRRGANVLTF | TGCCCCAGCAGCCCCACGAGAAGGCGCGGGGCCAACGTCCTGACTTTC
TRBD1 | TRBJ2-5 | many | TRBV28 | CASGQGSETQYF | TGTGCCAGCGGACAGGGCTCAGAGACCCAGTACTTC
TRBD1 | TRBJ2-7 | few | TRBV7-9 | CASSSTDRDSYEQYF | TGTGCCAGCAGCTCTACCGACAGGGACTCCTACGAGCAGTACTTC
. | TRBJ2-3 | many | TRBV5-4 | CASSLPGNSDTQYF | TGTGCCAGCAGCTTGCCAGGGAACTCAGATACGCAGTATTTT
. | TRBJ2-7 | many | TRBV4-1 | CASSQDPQSADISYEQYF | TGCGCCAGCAGCCAAGATCCACAATCGGCAGATATCTCCTACGAGCAGTACTTC
. | TRBJ2-1 | . | TRBV3-1 | CASSQGGGSAYNEQFF | TGTGCCAGCAGCCAAGGAGGAGGTAGCGCCTACAATGAGCAGTTCTTC
TRBD1 | TRBJ2-4 | . | TRBV29-1 | CSVTSGQDLAKNIQYF | TGCAGCGTCACTTCCGGACAGGACCTGGCCAAAAACATTCAGTACTTC
. | TRBJ2-3 | many | TRBV3-1 | CASSQESQRNTDTQYF | TGTGCCAGCAGCCAAGAGTCCCAGCGGAACACAGATACGCAGTATTTT
TRBD2 | TRBJ2-3 | once | TRBV7-9 | CASGQGGLALTDTQYF | TGCGCCAGCGGCCAAGGGGGACTAGCTTTGACAGATACGCAGTATTTT
TRBD2 | TRBJ2-1 | few | TRBV4-1 | CASSQGWQGSLAGGIYNEQFF | TGCGCCAGCAGCCAAGGATGGCAAGGGTCGCTAGCGGGAGGAATCTACAATGAGCAGTTCTTC
TRBD1 | TRBJ1-2 | many | TRBV6-4 | CASSVQGPNYGYTF | TGTGCCAGCAGTGTACAGGGGCCCAACTATGGCTACACCTTC
. | TRBJ1-1 | . | TRBV6-1 | CASSKGGGTEAFF | TGTGCCAGCAGTAAGGGAGGGGGCACTGAAGCTTTCTTT
TRBD2 | TRBJ2-1 | many | TRBV7-9 | CASSLGTSDEQFF | TGTGCCAGCAGCTTAGGGACTAGCGATGAGCAGTTCTTC
. | TRBJ1-4 | many | TRBV19 | CASSSGATNEKLFF | TGTGCCAGTAGTTCAGGGGCAACTAATGAAAAACTGTTTTTT
. | TRBJ2-3 | many | TRBV7-2 | CASSLDLASVDTQYF | TGTGCCAGCAGCTTAGATCTCGCGTCAGTAGATACGCAGTATTTT
TRBD2 | TRBJ2-1 | many | TRBV28 | CASYPAASGSNEQFF | TGTGCCAGCTACCCGGCGGCTAGCGGTAGCAATGAGCAGTTCTTC
. | TRBJ1-6 | many | TRBV12-3/TRBV12-4 | CASSLAPSPLHF | TGTGCCAGCAGTTTAGCACCTTCACCCCTCCACTTT
. | TRBJ1-1 | many | TRBV28 | CASRFPSTENTEAFF | TGTGCCAGCAGGTTCCCTTCGACCGAAAACACTGAAGCTTTCTTT
. | TRBJ2-7 | many | TRBV20-1 | CSASVYEQYF | TGCAGTGCTAGCGTCTACGAGCAGTACTTC